This T cell receptor (beta chain) was recovered during a study of OX40 agonist ivuxolimab in advanced cancers. Sequencing was performed with immunoSEQ multiplex PCR; in TCRdb, only in-frame clones are kept and a portion is missing. This sample has tens of thousands of clones, with about 91% found just once. V was trimmed by 0 bases and J by 3 bases, leaving 9 bases between them. The germline V gene encodes CDR1 PRHDT and CDR2 FYEKMQ (reference sequence). The CDR3 contains 15 residues. This receptor was obtained from an adult with an advanced solid tumor such as melanoma, head and neck, liver or kidney cancer. The material was CD4+ or CD8+ T cells sorted from blood, obtained in a trial of the OX40 agonist ivuxolimab. The chain joins TRBV13 to TRBJ2-4, with a possible D match to TRBD1 (5 bases). The CDR3 spells CASSLGRGVKNIQYF. For the CDR3, the DNA is TGTGCCAGCAGCTTAGGAAGGGGCGTCAAAAACATTCAGTACTTC.